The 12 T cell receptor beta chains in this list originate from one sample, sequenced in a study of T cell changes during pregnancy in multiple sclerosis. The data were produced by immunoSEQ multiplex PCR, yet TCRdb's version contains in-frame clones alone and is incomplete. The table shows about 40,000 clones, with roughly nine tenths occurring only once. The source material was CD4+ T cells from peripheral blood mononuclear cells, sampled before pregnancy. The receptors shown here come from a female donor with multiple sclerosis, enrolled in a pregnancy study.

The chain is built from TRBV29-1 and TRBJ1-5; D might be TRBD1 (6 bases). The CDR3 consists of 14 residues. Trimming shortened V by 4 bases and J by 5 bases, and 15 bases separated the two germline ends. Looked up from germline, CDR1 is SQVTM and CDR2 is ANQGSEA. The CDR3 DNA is TGCAGCGTTGCCCCACAGGGCCGGGATCAGCCCCAGCATTTT. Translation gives CSVAPQGRDQPQHF.

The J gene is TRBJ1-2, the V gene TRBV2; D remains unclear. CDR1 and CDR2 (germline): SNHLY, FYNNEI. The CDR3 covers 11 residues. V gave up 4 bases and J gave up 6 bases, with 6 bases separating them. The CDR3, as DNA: TGTGCCAGCAGTGGTCGTCATGGCTACACCTTC. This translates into CASSGRHGYTF.

The CDR3 spells CASGRASYEQYF. CDR3 nucleotide sequence: TGTGCCAGCGGGAGGGCCTCCTACGAGCAGTACTTC. The chain couples TRBV6-5 to TRBJ2-7, with 7 bases fitting TRBD2. The CDR3 runs 12 residues. The junction had 1 base not matched to a gene; V was cut back by 8 bases and J by 0 bases. The germline gives CDR1 MNHEY, CDR2 SVGAGI.

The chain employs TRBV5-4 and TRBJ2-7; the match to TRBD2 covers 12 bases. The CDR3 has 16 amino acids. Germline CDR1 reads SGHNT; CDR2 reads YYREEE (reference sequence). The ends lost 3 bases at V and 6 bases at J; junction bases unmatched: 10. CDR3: CASSSRTSGIVGEQYF. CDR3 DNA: TGTGCCAGCAGCTCCCGGACTAGCGGGATAGTTGGCGAGCAGTACTTC.

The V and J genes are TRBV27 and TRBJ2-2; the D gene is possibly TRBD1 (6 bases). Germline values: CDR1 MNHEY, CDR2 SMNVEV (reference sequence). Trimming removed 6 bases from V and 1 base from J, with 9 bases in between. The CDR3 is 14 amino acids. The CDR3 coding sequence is TGTGCCAGCAGCCCGGACAGGAACACCGGGGAGCTGTTTTTT. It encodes CASSPDRNTGELFF.

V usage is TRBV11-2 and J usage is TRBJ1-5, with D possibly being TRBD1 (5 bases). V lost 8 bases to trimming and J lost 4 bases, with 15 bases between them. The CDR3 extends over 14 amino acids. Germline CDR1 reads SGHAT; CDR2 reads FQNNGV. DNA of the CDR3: TGTGCCAGCGCGCAGGACAATCCTAATCAGCCCCAGCATTTT. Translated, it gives CASAQDNPNQPQHF.

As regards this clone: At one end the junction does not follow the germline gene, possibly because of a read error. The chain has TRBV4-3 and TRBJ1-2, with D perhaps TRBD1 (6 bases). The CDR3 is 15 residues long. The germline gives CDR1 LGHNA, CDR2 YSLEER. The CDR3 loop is CASSQVGDTKYGYTF. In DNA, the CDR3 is TGCGCCAGCAGCCAAGTAGGGGACACTAAATATGGCTACACCTTC.

The CDR3 loop reads CASREVRLAGSTGELFF. The CDR3 DNA sequence: TGTGCCAGCAGAGAGGTGAGGCTAGCGGGATCTACCGGGGAGCTGTTTTTT. V is TRBV27 and J is TRBJ2-2, with 9 nucleotides matching TRBD2. Germline-derived CDR1 and CDR2 are MNHEY and SMNVEV (reference sequence). The V gene end was trimmed by 6 bases and the J gene end by 5 bases; junction bases not matched to a gene: 13. The CDR3 runs 17 residues.

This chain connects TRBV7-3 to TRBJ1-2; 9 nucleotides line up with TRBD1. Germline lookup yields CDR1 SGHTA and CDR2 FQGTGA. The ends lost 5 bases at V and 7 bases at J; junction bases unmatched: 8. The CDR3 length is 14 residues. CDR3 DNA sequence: TGTGCCAGCAGCGCCCAGGGACAGGGCTCTGGCTACACCTTC. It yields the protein CASSAQGQGSGYTF.

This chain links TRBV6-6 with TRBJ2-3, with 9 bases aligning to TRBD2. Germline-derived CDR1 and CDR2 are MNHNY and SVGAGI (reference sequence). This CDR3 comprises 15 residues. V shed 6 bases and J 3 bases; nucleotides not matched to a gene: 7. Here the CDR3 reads CASRSGLATTDTQYF. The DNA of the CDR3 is TGTGCCAGCAGGTCCGGACTAGCGACAACAGATACGCAGTATTTT.

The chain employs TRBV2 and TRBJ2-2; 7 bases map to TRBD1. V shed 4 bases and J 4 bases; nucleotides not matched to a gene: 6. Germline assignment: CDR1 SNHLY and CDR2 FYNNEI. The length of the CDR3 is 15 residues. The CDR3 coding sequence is TGTGCCAGCAGTGGAGACAGGGCGGGCACCGGGGAGCTGTTTTTT. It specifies CASSGDRAGTGELFF.

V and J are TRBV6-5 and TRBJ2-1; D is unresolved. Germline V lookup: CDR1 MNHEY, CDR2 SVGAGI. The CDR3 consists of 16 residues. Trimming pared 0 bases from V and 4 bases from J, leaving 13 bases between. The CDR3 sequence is CASSYSRGRSYNEQFF. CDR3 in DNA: TGTGCCAGCAGTTACTCGAGAGGTAGGAGTTACAATGAGCAGTTCTTC.